The rows below give T cell receptor beta chains drawn from one sample of a study of shared clonotypes between healthy human individuals. Generated by immunoSEQ multiplex PCR, the TCRdb table keeps only in-frame clones and is missing some. This table has about 2.3 million clones, around 93% appearing once. The sample comprised naive CD4+ T cells from PBMCs. These receptors were collected from a man between 18 and 35 years old in good health. Some clones in this sample may be carry-over from other donors' samples. Both conserved end residues are part of each CDR3.

TRBJ2-1	TRBV19	CASSRLAGATNEQFF
TRBJ2-7	TRBV27	CASSLPGRGRWEQYF
TRBJ2-1	TRBV4-1	CASSRMATYNEQFF
TRBJ1-3	TRBV9	CASSIGTAFNSGNTIYF
TRBJ2-5	TRBV5-1	CASSFGLEETQYF
TRBJ2-7	TRBV5-1	CASSLGGTASYEQYF
TRBJ2-1	TRBV1	CTSSRAAGGPYSYNEQFF
TRBJ2-7	TRBV11-2	CASSRTGQAYEQYF
-	TRBV29-1	CSVGQGRTYEQYF
TRBJ2-1	TRBV12-5	CASGRTSYEQFF